This TCR beta chain is drawn from a study of shared clonotypes between healthy human individuals. CDR1 and CDR2 (germline): GTSNPN, SVGIG (reference sequence). With 5 bases removed from V and 2 bases from J, the gap between germline ends came to 15 bases. CDR3 length equals 14 residues. This table comes from immunoSEQ multiplex PCR, and its TCRdb copy is limited to in-frame clones, with some not included. The sample shows about 1 million clones, approximately 78% of them seen only once. The chain uses TRBV30 and TRBJ2-5; the D gene is possibly TRBD2 (6 bases). The sequenced sample consisted of memory CD4+ T cells from PBMCs. Subset denoted: CD45RA-negative fraction. The receptor comes from a man aged 18 to 30 in good health. Some clones in this sample may be carry-over from other donors' samples. CDR3 residues: CAWGGTLGQETQYF. CDR3 DNA sequence: TGTGCCTGGGGCGGGACTTTGGGACAAGAGACCCAGTACTTC.